This TCR beta chain comes out of a study of blood T cell repertoires in COVID-19. Study-level background: Italy, Spain and the United States were the sources of the convalescent and acute COVID-19 samples. T cells, B-cell-depleted T cells, or PBMCs provided the cDNA or gDNA that served as material.

In the study's own analysis: Amplification of reference gene primers was used by the study to estimate nucleated cell counts. Sequencing used immunoSEQ multiplex PCR; TCRdb keeps in-frame clones, though not all of them. The D gene and trimming were derived from the DNA, and the V and J assignments and clone size from that table. The sample holds over 300,000 clones, approximately 82% seen once. The sequenced sample consisted of peripheral blood. The sequence came from a woman aged 45-60 years with acute or convalescent COVID-19.

The CDR3 loop is CATSLGRPDSPLHF. CDR3 sequence (DNA): TGCGCCACCTCACTGGGCAGGCCGGATTCACCCCTCCACTTT. The chain carries TRBV5-1 and TRBJ1-6; unclear D gene. V shed 9 bases and J shed 8 bases, with 18 bases lying between them. The length of the CDR3 is 14 residues. In germline, CDR1 is SGHRS, CDR2 YFSETQ.